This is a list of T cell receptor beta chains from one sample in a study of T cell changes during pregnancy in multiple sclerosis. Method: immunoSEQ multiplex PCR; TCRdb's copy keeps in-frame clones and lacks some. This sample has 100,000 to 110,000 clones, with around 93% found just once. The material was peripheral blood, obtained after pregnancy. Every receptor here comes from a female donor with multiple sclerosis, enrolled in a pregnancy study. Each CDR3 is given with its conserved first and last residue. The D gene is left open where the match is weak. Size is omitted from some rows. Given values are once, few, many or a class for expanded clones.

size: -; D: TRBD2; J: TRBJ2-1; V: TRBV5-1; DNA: TGCGCCAGCAGCGGGGGACTAGCGGGGGGCCATAACAATGAGCAGTTCTTC; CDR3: CASSGGLAGGHNNEQFF
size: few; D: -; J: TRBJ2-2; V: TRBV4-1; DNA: TGCGCCAGCAGCCAAGATAGGAGGCGGCCGAACACCGGGGAGCTGTTTTTT; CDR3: CASSQDRRRPNTGELFF
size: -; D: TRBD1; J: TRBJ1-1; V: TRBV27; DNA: TGTGCCAGCGTACCGGGACAGGGAGGGACTGAAGCTTTCTTT; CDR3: CASVPGQGGTEAFF
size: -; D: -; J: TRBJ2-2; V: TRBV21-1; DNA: TGTGCCAGCAGCACGACTAGCGGGAGCTTTTCCGGGGAGCTGTTTTTT; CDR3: CASSTTSGSFSGELFF
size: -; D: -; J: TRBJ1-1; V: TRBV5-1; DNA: TGCGCCAGCAGCTTCCGGGACAATGGCGGTGAAGCTTTCTTT; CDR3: CASSFRDNGGEAFF
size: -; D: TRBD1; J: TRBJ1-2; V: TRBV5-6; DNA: TGTGCCAGCAGCTCGCGCGGCAGGGGGCCCCTCTATGGCTACACCTTC; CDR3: CASSSRGRGPLYGYTF
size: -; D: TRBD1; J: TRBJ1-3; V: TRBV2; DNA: TGTGCCAGCAGTGCGACAGGGGACGGAAACACCATATATTTT; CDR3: CASSATGDGNTIYF
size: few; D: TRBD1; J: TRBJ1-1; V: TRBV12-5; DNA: TGTGCTAGTGGTTTAGGAACAGGGGGCCCAGCTTTCTTT; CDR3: CASGLGTGGPAFF
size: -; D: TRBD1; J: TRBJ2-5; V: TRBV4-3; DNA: TGCGCCAGCAGCATGGGACAGGCCCAAGAGACCCAGTACTTC; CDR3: CASSMGQAQETQYF
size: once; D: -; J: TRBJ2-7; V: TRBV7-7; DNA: TGTGCCAGCAGCTTCCGACAGTGGGAAGGCGAGCAGTACTTC; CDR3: CASSFRQWEGEQYF
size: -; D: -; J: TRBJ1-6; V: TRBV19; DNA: TGTGCCAGTAGTATTAGAAGCTCCTATAATTCACCCCTCCACTTT; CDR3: CASSIRSSYNSPLHF
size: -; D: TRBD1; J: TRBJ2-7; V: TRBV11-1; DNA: TGTGCCAGCAGCTTATCCCCGGGACAGGGCCACGAGCAGTACTTC; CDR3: CASSLSPGQGHEQYF
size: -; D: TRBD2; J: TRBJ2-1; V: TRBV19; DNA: TGTGCCAGTAGTATGAGACTAGCGGGAGTTCAAAATGAGCAGTTCTTC; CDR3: CASSMRLAGVQNEQFF
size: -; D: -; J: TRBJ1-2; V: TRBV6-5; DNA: TGTGCCAGCAGTTACTCGGCCAGGGTGTACTATGGCTACACCTTC; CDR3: CASSYSARVYYGYTF
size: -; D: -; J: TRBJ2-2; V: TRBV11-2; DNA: TGTGCCAGCAGCGCAGGACAGACGAACACCGGGGAGCTGTTTTTT; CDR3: CASSAGQTNTGELFF
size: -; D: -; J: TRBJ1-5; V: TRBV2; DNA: TGTGCCAGCAGTAAGACGAAGGGGAGGGGTCAGCCCCAGCATTTT; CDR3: CASSKTKGRGQPQHF
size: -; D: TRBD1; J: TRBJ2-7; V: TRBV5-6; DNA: TGTGCCAGCAGCTTCAGGGACAGGTACTACGAGCAGTACTTC; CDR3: CASSFRDRYYEQYF
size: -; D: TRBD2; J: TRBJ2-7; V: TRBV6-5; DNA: TGTGCCACCGAGCGGGGGGGAGCCTACGAGCAGTACTTC; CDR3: CATERGGAYEQYF
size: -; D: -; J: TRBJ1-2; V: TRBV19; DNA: TGTGCCAGCCTAACAGGCCGCTATGGCTACACCTTC; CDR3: CASLTGRYGYTF
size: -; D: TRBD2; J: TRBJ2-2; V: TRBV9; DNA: TGTGCCAGCAGCGTAGTCGGGCTAGCGGGGGGTGCCGGGGAGCTGTTTTTT; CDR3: CASSVVGLAGGAGELFF
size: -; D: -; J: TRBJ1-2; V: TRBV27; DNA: TGTGCCAGCAGTCCAATGACAAAATCTATCGGCTACACCTTC; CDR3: CASSPMTKSIGYTF
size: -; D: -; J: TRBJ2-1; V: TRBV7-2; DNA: TGTGCCAGCAGCGCTCCGTCAGCGGGCTACAATGAGCAGTTCTTC; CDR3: CASSAPSAGYNEQFF
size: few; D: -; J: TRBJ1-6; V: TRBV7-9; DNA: TGTGCCAGCAGCGGGGGGTCCGGGGGTAATTCACCCCTCCACTTT; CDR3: CASSGGSGGNSPLHF
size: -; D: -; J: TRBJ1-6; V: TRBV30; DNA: TGTGCCTGGAGTGTAAGGCAGGAACATTCACCCCTCCACTTT; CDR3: CAWSVRQEHSPLHF
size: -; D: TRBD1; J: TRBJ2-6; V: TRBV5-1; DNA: TGCGCCAGCAGCTTCCGGGACAGGTCCCGAACGTCTGGGGCCAACGTCCTGACTTTC; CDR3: CASSFRDRSRTSGANVLTF
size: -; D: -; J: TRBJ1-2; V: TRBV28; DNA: TGTGCCGGAGGGGAAAACTATGGCTACACCTTC; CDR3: CAGGENYGYTF
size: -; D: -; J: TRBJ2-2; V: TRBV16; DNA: TGTGCCAGCAGCCAATCGTCGGGCACCGGGGAGCTGTTTTTT; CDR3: CASSQSSGTGELFF
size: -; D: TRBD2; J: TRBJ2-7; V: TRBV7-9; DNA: TGTGCCATAAAACGGACTAGCGGCTCCTACGAGCAGTACTTC; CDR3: CAIKRTSGSYEQYF
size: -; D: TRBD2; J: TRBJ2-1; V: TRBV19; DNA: TGTGCCAGTAGTACCCGGACTAGCGGGACCTCCTACAATGAGCAGTTCTTC; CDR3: CASSTRTSGTSYNEQFF
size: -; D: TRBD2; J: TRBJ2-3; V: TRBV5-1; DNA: TGCGCCAGCAGCCCACTAGCGGAGAGCACAGATACGCAGTATTTT; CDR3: CASSPLAESTDTQYF
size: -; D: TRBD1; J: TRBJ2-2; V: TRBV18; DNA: TGTGCCAGCTCCCAACAGGGGGCCGGGGAGCTGTTTTTT; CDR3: CASSQQGAGELFF
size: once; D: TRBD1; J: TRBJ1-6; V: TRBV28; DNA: TGTGCCAGCAGTTTAATGGCAGGGGGCTATATTTCACCCCTCCACTTT; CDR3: CASSLMAGGYISPLHF
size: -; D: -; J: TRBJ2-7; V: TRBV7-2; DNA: TGTGCCAGCAGCTTGGGTCATGTTCCTGGGCCCTACGAGCAGTACTTC; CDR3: CASSLGHVPGPYEQYF
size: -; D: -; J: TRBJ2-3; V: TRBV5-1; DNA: TGCGCCAGCAGCCTACCTAGCGAAGCTAGCACAGATACGCAGTATTTT; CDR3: CASSLPSEASTDTQYF
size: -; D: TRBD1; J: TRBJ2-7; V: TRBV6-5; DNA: TGTGCCAGCAGTTACTCCGGGACAGCCTACGAGCAGTACTTC; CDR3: CASSYSGTAYEQYF
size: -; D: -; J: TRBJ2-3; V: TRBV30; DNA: TGCGGGGGGGGAGAGGGGGCCCCGGGCACAGATACGCAGTATTTT; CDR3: CGGGEGAPGTDTQYF
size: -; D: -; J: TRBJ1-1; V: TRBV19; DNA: TGTGCCAGTAGTGAGAGGACTTCCGGGAACACTGAAGCTTTCTTT; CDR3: CASSERTSGNTEAFF
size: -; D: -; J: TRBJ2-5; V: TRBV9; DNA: TGTGCCAGCTTCAATTTTGATCTCAGGGGACGAAAGACCCAGTACTTC; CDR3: CASFNFDLRGRKTQYF
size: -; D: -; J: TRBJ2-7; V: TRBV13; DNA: TGTGCCAGCAGCCTGTACAGCCTCTCCTACGAGCAGTACTTC; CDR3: CASSLYSLSYEQYF
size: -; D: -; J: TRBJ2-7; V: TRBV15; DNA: TGTGCCACCAGCAGAGATTTGTGGCGGGGTTCCTACGAGCAGTACTTC; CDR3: CATSRDLWRGSYEQYF
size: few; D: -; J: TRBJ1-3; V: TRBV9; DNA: TGTGCCAGCAGCTGGAGCTCTGGAAACACCATATATTTT; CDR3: CASSWSSGNTIYF